The 3 T cell receptor beta chains below all came from one sample that was sequenced in a study of blood T cell repertoires in COVID-19. Assay used: immunoSEQ multiplex PCR; TCRdb lists only in-frame clones, some missing. This sample has 200,000 to 250,000 clones, with 84% found just once. Sample: PBMCs or T cells enriched from blood (not recorded which). These receptors originate from a man aged 55 to 69 who had recovered from COVID-19.

The chain recombines TRBV9 with TRBJ2-7; 7 bases fit TRBD1. Per germline, CDR1 SGDLS and CDR2 YYNGEE. The CDR3 is 14 amino acids. Trimming cost V 2 bases and J 0 bases; bases outside gene matches: 2. Here the CDR3 DNA reads TGTGCCAGCAGCGTGGGACAGTTCTCCTACGAGCAGTACTTC. It yields the protein CASSVGQFSYEQYF.

The V call is TRBV21-1, the J call TRBJ1-5; the table's D call TRBD1 went unverified against the DNA. TRBV21-1 is annotated as a pseudogene. This CDR3 is 17 amino acids long. The DNA for the CDR3 is TGTGCCAGCAGCAAAGGGCCCGCACAATATAGCAATCAGCCCCAGCATTTT. Translated: CASSKGPAQYSNQPQHF.

The rearrangement links TRBV12-3 or TRBV12-4 to TRBJ1-6, with D perhaps matching TRBD1 (5 bases). The CDR3 contains 12 residues. V shed 6 bases and J shed 10 bases, with 10 bases lying between them. This CDR3 reads CASSQGGSPLHF. The CDR3, as DNA: TGTGCCAGCAGCCAGGGTGGCTCACCCCTCCACTTT.